A selection of T cell receptor beta chains follows, all from one sample in a study of blood T cell repertoires in COVID-19. TCRdb keeps only in-frame clones here, not all; method: immunoSEQ multiplex PCR. The table lists 170,000 or so clones, approximately 86% of them singletons, with under 0.65% in the top ten. Sequenced sample: peripheral blood. The receptors stem from a man between 60 and 75 years old with COVID-19, enrolled during active disease. Each CDR3 is given with its conserved first and last residue. A D gene is named only where the DNA matches it firmly. Clone size is stated in some rows and not others, as once, few, many or a class when expanded.

TRBD1	TRBJ2-7	NA	TRBV7-6	TGTGCCAGCAGCTCGAATACAGGGGGCTACTACGAGCAGTACTTC	CASSSNTGGYYEQYF
TRBD1	TRBJ1-1	NA	TRBV2	TGTGCCAGCCCCAGGGGACAGGTCGTGAGCACTGAAGCTTTCTTT	CASPRGQVVSTEAFF
TRBD1	TRBJ2-7	NA	TRBV7-6	TGTGCCAGAGGTGACGGACAGGGGCACGAGCAGTACTTC	CARGDGQGHEQYF
NA	TRBJ2-7	once	TRBV12-2	TGTGCAAGTCCCCCGGGGGGCAACTTCTACGAGCAGTACTTC	CASPPGGNFYEQYF
NA	TRBJ1-5	NA	TRBV19	TGTGCCAGTATTCAAGGGGGTGGCAATCAGCCCCAGCATTTT	CASIQGGGNQPQHF
NA	TRBJ1-3	few	TRBV9	TGTGCCAGCAGCGGCACAGGAAACTCTGGAAACACCATATATTTT	CASSGTGNSGNTIYF
NA	TRBJ1-4	NA	TRBV7-9	TGTGCCAGCAGCTTGGCGGCAGGGAAACTGTTTTTT	CASSLAAGKLFF
NA	TRBJ1-4	NA	TRBV27	TGTGCCAGCAGTTTGGGCCAGAATAATGAAAAACTGTTTTTT	CASSLGQNNEKLFF
TRBD1	TRBJ1-5	NA	TRBV24-1	TGTGCCACCCAAGGACAGGCTAGCAATCAGCCCCAGCATTTT	CATQGQASNQPQHF
TRBD1	TRBJ1-1	NA	TRBV7-2	TGTGCCAGCAGCTTTGGACAGGGATTGAACACTGAAGCTTTCTTT	CASSFGQGLNTEAFF
NA	TRBJ1-2	NA	TRBV7-2	TGTGCCAGCAGCTTAGGACAGAGCTATGGCTACACCTTC	CASSLGQSYGYTF
NA	TRBJ2-7	few	TRBV6-5	TGTGCCAGCAGGAACGAGGCCAACTACGAGCAGTACTTC	CASRNEANYEQYF
TRBD1	TRBJ2-1	once	TRBV7-2	TGTGCCAGCAGCGCCGGGACAGGCCACTACAATGAGCAGTTCTTC	CASSAGTGHYNEQFF
NA	TRBJ1-1	NA	TRBV7-9	TGTGCCAGCAGCTTACAGGGCGGCACTGAAGCTTTCTTT	CASSLQGGTEAFF
NA	TRBJ1-6	NA	TRBV28	TGTGCCAGCAGCTTTAATTCACCCCTCCACTTT	CASSFNSPLHF
NA	TRBJ2-7	once	TRBV19	TGTGCCAGTAGCGAAATGCCGAGGGACGAGCAGTACTTC	CASSEMPRDEQYF
NA	TRBJ1-4	few	TRBV7-2	TGTGCCAGCAGCTTAGGTACCCCACGAGTGTTGTTTTTT	CASSLGTPRVLFF
TRBD1	TRBJ1-1	NA	TRBV7-9	TGTGCCAGCAGCTTGTCAGGGGGCTATACTGAAGCTTTCTTT	CASSLSGGYTEAFF
TRBD1	TRBJ1-2	NA	TRBV4-2	TGTGCCAGCAGCCAGGACAGGGGTGTTATCTATGGCTACACCTTC	CASSQDRGVIYGYTF
TRBD2	TRBJ2-1	NA	TRBV6-5	TGTGCCAGCCTCCAGAACTCGGGGGGGGCCTATGAGCAGTTCTTC	CASLQNSGGAYEQFF
NA	TRBJ1-1	NA	TRBV6-6	TGTGCCAGCAGACAGGGTATGAACACTGAAGCTTTCTTT	CASRQGMNTEAFF
NA	TRBJ1-1	NA	TRBV28	TGTGCCAGCAGGACCGTCGGCCGGGGAGAAGCTTTCTTT	CASRTVGRGEAFF
TRBD1	TRBJ1-2	once	TRBV7-9	TGTGCCAGCAGCTTGACAGGGGGGGAAGGATATGGCTACACCTTC	CASSLTGGEGYGYTF
TRBD1	TRBJ1-2	NA	TRBV2	TGTGCCAGCGCCAACAGGGGAGGCGCCTATGGCTACACCTTC	CASANRGGAYGYTF
NA	TRBJ2-7	NA	TRBV27	TGTGCCAGCAGCCTCCGAGGTCAGTACTACGAGCAGTACTTC	CASSLRGQYYEQYF
TRBD1	TRBJ2-6	NA	TRBV29-1	TGCAGCGTTGGATCCCCGGGACAGGGGGCGCTTGGGGCCAACGTCCTGACTTTC	CSVGSPGQGALGANVLTF
TRBD2	TRBJ2-5	NA	TRBV9	TGTGCCAGTGGGACTAGCGGGGGGGCCGAGGAGACCCAGTACTTC	CASGTSGGAEETQYF
NA	TRBJ1-2	NA	TRBV19	TGTGCCAGTAGGCGGGACGGTTCGTATGGCTACACCTTC	CASRRDGSYGYTF
NA	TRBJ2-2	NA	TRBV14	TGTGCCAGCAGCCCAATTAACACCGGGGAGCTGTTTTTT	CASSPINTGELFF
TRBD1	TRBJ1-6	NA	TRBV19	TGTGCCAGTAGTCGACAGGGGACTTCCTATAATTCACCCCTCCACTTT	CASSRQGTSYNSPLHF